Below, 12 T cell receptor beta chains from the same sample are listed, as sequenced in a study of early T cells in non-severe SARS-CoV-2 infection. TCRdb reprocessed the 5' RACE reads with MiXCR, giving one entry per CDR3 protein. The repertoire consists of about 70,000 distinct CDR3 sequences, with roughly 15% occurring once and the leading ten covering 3.5% to 5%. Sequenced material: whole blood, taken at baseline. Receptors were obtained from an adult who was a healthcare worker with PCR-confirmed SARS-CoV-2 infection or an uninfected control (not recorded which).

This chain connects TRBV29-1 to TRBJ1-1, with D tentatively TRBD1 (6 bases). Trimming removed 6 bases at V and 0 bases at J, with 17 bases between. CDR3 length: 15 residues. The germline gives CDR1 SQVTM, CDR2 ANQGSEA. The CDR3 DNA is TGCAGCGTCAACAACAGGGCCCTGATGAACACTGAAGCTTTCTTT. Its translation: CSVNNRALMNTEAFF.

This clonotype has at least ten counts. The V and J genes are TRBV20-1 and TRBJ2-3, with a tentative D call TRBD1 (7 bases). The CDR3 totals 14 residues. Germline V CDR1 and CDR2: DFQATT, SNEGSKA (reference sequence). V was cut by 3 bases and J by 3 bases, with 13 bases left in between. In DNA, the CDR3 is TGCAGTGCTAGGGACAGGAGGGGGACAGATACGCAGTATTTT. Encoded protein: CSARDRRGTDTQYF.

The chain links TRBV20-1 to TRBJ2-3, with D uncertain. CDR1 is DFQATT and CDR2 is SNEGSKA in the germline V gene (reference sequence). The CDR3 loop spans 13 amino acids. The CDR3: CSAEESSTDTQYF. DNA for the CDR3: TGCAGCGCCGAGGAGTCGAGCACAGATACGCAGTATTTT.

V is TRBV12-2 and J is TRBJ1-1. TRBV12-2 is marked as a pseudogene. The CDR3 runs 12 residues. CDR3: CASRLMNTEAFF. Written as DNA, the CDR3 is TGTGCAAGTCGCTTGATGAACACTGAAGCTTTCTTT.

This clonotype showed up just a few times. The CDR3 nucleotides are TGTGCCAGCAGCTCTAGCGGGCGTACAGATACGCAGTATTTT. Encoded protein: CASSSSGRTDTQYF. The genes are TRBV7-6 and TRBJ2-3; 8 nucleotides align to TRBD2. Germline CDR1 reads SGHVS; CDR2 reads FNYEAQ. V shed 4 bases, J shed 3 bases, and the junction held 3 bases outside the gene matches. This CDR3 has 14 residues. The entire variable domain, with the rest obtained from reference TRBV7-6 and TRBJ2-3, is as follows: GAGVSQSPRYKVTKRGQDVALRCDPISGHVSLYWYRQALGQGPEFLTYFNYEAQQDKSGLPNDRFSAERPEGSISTLTIQRTEQRDSAMYRCASSSSGRTDTQYFGPGTRLTVL.

This clonotype was seen at least ten times. The chain is built from TRBV6-2 or TRBV6-3 and TRBJ2-7; TRBD2 might be the D (6 bases). From germline, CDR1 is MNHEY and CDR2 SVGEGT. The CDR3 runs to 14 residues. Trimming shortened V by 6 bases and J by 6 bases, and 18 bases separated the two germline ends. The chain's CDR3 is CASSPRSHSGEQYF. Here the CDR3 DNA reads TGTGCCAGCAGCCCCAGGAGCCATAGCGGCGAGCAGTACTTC.

The rearrangement uses TRBV29-1 and TRBJ2-7; no reliable D call. This CDR3 spans 12 amino acids. Germline loops: CDR1 SQVTM, CDR2 ANQGSEA. V lost 4 bases and J 5 bases, leaving 12 bases between the germline ends. DNA for the CDR3: TGCAGCGTTGGAAGTCCTAGTGACGAGCAGTACTTC. Translation: CSVGSPSDEQYF.

V usage is TRBV19 and J usage is TRBJ2-1; possibly TRBD1 for D (5 bases). Between the trimmed V and J ends, which lost 3 bases and 6 bases, there was a span of 6 bases. Germline values: CDR1 LNHDA, CDR2 SQIVND (reference sequence). The length of the CDR3 is 12 residues. CDR3 loop: CASSIRVNEQFF. DNA for the CDR3: TGTGCCAGTAGTATCAGGGTCAATGAGCAGTTCTTC.

The chain employs TRBV7-6 and TRBJ2-1, with a weak D call TRBD2 (6 bases). CDR3 length equals 13 residues. Germline loops: CDR1 SGHVS, CDR2 FNYEAQ. V lost 5 bases and J lost 8, with 13 bases in between. CDR3 sequence reads: CASSVTRGDEQFF. Written as DNA, the CDR3 is TGTGCCAGCAGCGTGACTAGAGGCGATGAGCAGTTCTTC.

The gene calls are TRBV11-3 and TRBJ2-3, with TRBD2 matching over 12 bases. The germline gives CDR1 SGHNT, CDR2 YENEEA. The J segment lost 4 bases and the V segment lost 1 base, leaving 12 bases of the junction unmatched. This CDR3 has 19 residues. CDR3: CASSLASTSGSPSADTQYF. The CDR3 region has the DNA TGTGCCAGCAGCTTAGCCTCGACTAGCGGGAGCCCCTCGGCAGATACGCAGTATTTT.

The chain is built from TRBV20-1 and TRBJ2-1; TRBD2 matches at 11 bases. With 3 bases clipped from V and 6 bases from J, the junction kept 4 bases outside the gene matches. The germline V gene has CDR1 DFQATT and CDR2 SNEGSKA (reference sequence). This CDR3 is 14 amino acids long. CDR3 DNA sequence: TGCAGTGCTAGTAGCGGGAGGGCCTTCAATGAGCAGTTCTTC. It is translated as CSASSGRAFNEQFF.

In its sample, this clonotype was seen a few times. The genes are TRBV12-5 and TRBJ1-1, with unresolved D. Germline assignment: CDR1 LGHNT and CDR2 FRNRAP. The V and J ends lost 2 bases and 1 base respectively, with 11 bases between them. CDR3 size: 15 residues. The DNA for the CDR3 is TGTGCTAGTGGTTTGTCATTTACCGGGAACACTGAAGCTTTCTTT. Protein: CASGLSFTGNTEAFF.